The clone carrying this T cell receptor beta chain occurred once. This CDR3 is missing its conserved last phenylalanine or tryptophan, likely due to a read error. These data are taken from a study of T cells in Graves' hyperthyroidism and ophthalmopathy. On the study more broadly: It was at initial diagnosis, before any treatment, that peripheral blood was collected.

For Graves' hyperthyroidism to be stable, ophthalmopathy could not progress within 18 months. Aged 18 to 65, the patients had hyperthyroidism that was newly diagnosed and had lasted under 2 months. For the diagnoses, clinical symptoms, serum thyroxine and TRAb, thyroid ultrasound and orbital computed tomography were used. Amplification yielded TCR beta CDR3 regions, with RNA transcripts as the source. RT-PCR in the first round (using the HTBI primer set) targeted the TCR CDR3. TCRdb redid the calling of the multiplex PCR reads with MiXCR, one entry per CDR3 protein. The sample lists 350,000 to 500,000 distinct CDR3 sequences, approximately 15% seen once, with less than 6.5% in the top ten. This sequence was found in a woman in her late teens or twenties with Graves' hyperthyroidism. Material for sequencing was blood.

The CDR3 region is CASSFAGDGTQYS. The CDR3 coding sequence is TGTGCCAGCAGTTTCGCAGGGGATGGGACCCAGTACTCC. The rearrangement joins TRBV12-3 or TRBV12-4 to TRBJ2-5; possible D gene TRBD1, 6 bases. The V end lost 3 bases, the J end lost 7 bases, and 12 bases lay between the germline ends. The CDR3 loop spans 13 amino acids.